This T cell receptor (beta chain) comes out of a study of control samples from healthy donors and cancer patients. CDR3 length equals 13 residues. Per the germline V gene, CDR1 is MDHEN and CDR2 is SYDVKM. Trimming shortened V by 3 bases and J by 4 bases, and 10 bases separated the two germline ends. Only in-frame clones appear in the TCRdb table, and some are missing; sequencing was by immunoSEQ multiplex PCR. Here the sample spans approximately 88,000 clones, approximately 93% being singletons. The sample was blood. V gene TRBV28 combines with J gene TRBJ2-7, with D maybe TRBD2 (6 bases). The TCR sequence derives from a woman aged 25 to 39 in good health. CDR3 bases: TGTGCCAGCAGTTTGGGGGGTTCGTACGAGCAGTACTTC. Translation: CASSLGGSYEQYF.